Included here is one T cell receptor (beta chain) sequence, with context. The sample is drawn from a study of T cell responses to AZD1222 COVID-19 vaccine. Sequencing was performed with immunoSEQ multiplex PCR; in TCRdb, only in-frame clones are kept and a portion is missing. The sample holds approximately 100,000 clones, around nine tenths seen once. CDR1 is KGHSH and CDR2 is LQKENI in the germline V gene. This CDR3 is 15 amino acids long. Trimming removed 3 bases from V and 3 bases from J; junction bases left unmatched: 7. The sample in question was peripheral blood, obtained on day 0 of AZD1222 vaccination. This sequence was found in an adult in good health. The chain couples TRBV18 to TRBJ2-7, with TRBD1 identical over 8 bases. CDR3 coding DNA: TGTGCCAGCTCACCGTCTGGACAGGGCCGCTACGAGCAGTACTTC. Translated, it gives CASSPSGQGRYEQYF.